A selection of T cell receptor beta chains follows, all from one sample in a study of blood T cell repertoires in COVID-19. TCRdb keeps only in-frame clones here, not all; method: immunoSEQ multiplex PCR. The sample lists more than 85,000 clones; 65% to 85% were seen once. Material for sequencing was peripheral blood. These receptor sequences come from an elderly man with active or convalescent COVID-19. CDR3s include the opening cysteine and the closing phenylalanine or tryptophan. The order of the fields is clone size, V gene, J gene, D gene, CDR3 DNA, CDR3 protein. The D gene is left open where the match is weak. Rows may omit the clone size; those that give it use once, few, many or a size class.

size: .
V: TRBV28
J: TRBJ2-3
D: TRBD2
DNA: TGTGCCAGCAGTTCTAGCGGCTCGGGGACAGATACGCAGTATTTT
CDR3: CASSSSGSGTDTQYF

size: .
V: TRBV20-1
J: TRBJ1-2
D: .
DNA: TGCAGTGTTAGTCCCTTTAACTATGGCTACACCTTC
CDR3: CSVSPFNYGYTF

size: .
V: TRBV19
J: TRBJ1-2
D: TRBD1
DNA: TGTGCCAGTAGTATAGATTACAGGGGCTATGGCTACACCTTC
CDR3: CASSIDYRGYGYTF

size: .
V: TRBV19
J: TRBJ2-3
D: TRBD2
DNA: TGTGCCAGTAGTATTAAGTCGCGGGGGGTAGGAGATACGCAGTATTTT
CDR3: CASSIKSRGVGDTQYF

size: .
V: TRBV5-1
J: TRBJ2-2
D: TRBD2
DNA: TGCGCCAGCAGCCGGACTAGCGGGGGTGCGAACACCGGGGAGCTGTTTTTT
CDR3: CASSRTSGGANTGELFF

size: .
V: TRBV5-1
J: TRBJ1-2
D: .
DNA: TGCGCCAGCAGCTGGCCCGGCGGGTATGGCTACACCTTC
CDR3: CASSWPGGYGYTF

size: few
V: TRBV4-1
J: TRBJ1-1
D: TRBD1
DNA: TGCGCCAGCAGGCGAGACTTCGGACAGGGGAACACTGAAGCTTTCTTT
CDR3: CASRRDFGQGNTEAFF

size: .
V: TRBV3-1/TRBV3-2
J: TRBJ1-1
D: .
DNA: TGTGCCACCACGACCCGGGGGACTGAAGCTTTCTTT
CDR3: CATTTRGTEAFF

size: .
V: TRBV2
J: TRBJ1-2
D: .
DNA: TGTGCCAGCAGTCCCACAGGGTACGGCTACACCTTC
CDR3: CASSPTGYGYTF

size: .
V: TRBV3-1/TRBV3-2
J: TRBJ2-1
D: .
DNA: TGTGCCAGCAGCCAAGGAGGAAGGTATGAGCAGTTCTTC
CDR3: CASSQGGRYEQFF

size: .
V: TRBV6-5
J: TRBJ2-5
D: .
DNA: TGTGCCAGCAGTTCCACAGGTGAAGAGACCCAGTACTTC
CDR3: CASSSTGEETQYF

size: .
V: TRBV30
J: TRBJ1-3
D: .
DNA: TGTGCCTGGAGTGTATCAAAAGGAAACACCATATATTTT
CDR3: CAWSVSKGNTIYF

size: .
V: TRBV6-1
J: TRBJ1-1
D: TRBD1
DNA: TGTGCCAGCAGTGAAGGACGGACAGGGAGGAAAAACACTGAAGCTTTCTTT
CDR3: CASSEGRTGRKNTEAFF

size: .
V: TRBV5-1
J: TRBJ1-2
D: .
DNA: TGCGCCAGCAGCTTGGGCGAGGAACCTGGGGGCTACACCTTC
CDR3: CASSLGEEPGGYTF

size: once
V: TRBV19
J: TRBJ1-2
D: TRBD1
DNA: TGTGCCAGTAGACAGGGGGCCTATGGCTACACCTTC
CDR3: CASRQGAYGYTF

size: .
V: TRBV7-9
J: TRBJ1-2
D: TRBD1
DNA: TGTGCCAGCCCTGGACAGGGGAATGGCTACACCTTC
CDR3: CASPGQGNGYTF

size: .
V: TRBV12-3/TRBV12-4
J: TRBJ2-7
D: TRBD2
DNA: TGTGCCAGCAGTATCGGGACTAGCTACGAGCAGTACTTC
CDR3: CASSIGTSYEQYF

size: few
V: TRBV28
J: TRBJ2-7
D: TRBD2
DNA: TGTGCCAGCAGCTCTCCCAGGACTAGTTTCTCCTACGAGCAGTACTTC
CDR3: CASSSPRTSFSYEQYF